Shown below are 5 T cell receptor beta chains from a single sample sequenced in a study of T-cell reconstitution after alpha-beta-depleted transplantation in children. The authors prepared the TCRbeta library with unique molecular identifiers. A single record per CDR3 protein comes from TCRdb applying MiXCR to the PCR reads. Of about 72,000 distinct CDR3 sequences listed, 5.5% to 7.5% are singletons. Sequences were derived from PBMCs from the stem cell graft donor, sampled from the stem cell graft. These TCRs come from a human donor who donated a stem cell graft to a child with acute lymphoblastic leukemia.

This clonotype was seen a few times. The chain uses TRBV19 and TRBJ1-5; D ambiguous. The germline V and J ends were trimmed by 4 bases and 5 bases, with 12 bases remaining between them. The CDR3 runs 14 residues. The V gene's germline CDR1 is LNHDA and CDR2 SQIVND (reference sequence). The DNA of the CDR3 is TGTGCCAGTAGTACCACAGTGGTGGATCAGCCCCAGCATTTT. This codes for CASSTTVVDQPQHF.

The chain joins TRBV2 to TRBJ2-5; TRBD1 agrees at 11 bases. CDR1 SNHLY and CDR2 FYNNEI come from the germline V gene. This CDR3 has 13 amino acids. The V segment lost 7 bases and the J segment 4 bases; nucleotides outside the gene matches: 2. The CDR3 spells CASIGTGGETQYF. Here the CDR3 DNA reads TGTGCCAGCATAGGGACAGGGGGAGAGACCCAGTACTTC.

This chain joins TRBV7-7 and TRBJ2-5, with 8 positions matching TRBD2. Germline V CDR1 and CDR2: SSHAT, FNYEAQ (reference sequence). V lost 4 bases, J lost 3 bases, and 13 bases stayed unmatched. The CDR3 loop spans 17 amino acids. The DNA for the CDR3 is TGTGCCAGCAGCTCCAGGGTCGGTAGGCGGGAGGAAGAGACCCAGTACTTC. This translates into CASSSRVGRREEETQYF.

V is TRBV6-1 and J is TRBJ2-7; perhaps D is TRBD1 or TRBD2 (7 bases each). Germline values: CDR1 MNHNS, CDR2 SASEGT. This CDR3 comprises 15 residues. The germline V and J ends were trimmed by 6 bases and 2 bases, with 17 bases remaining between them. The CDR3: CASSFRDSGAYEQYF. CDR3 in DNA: TGTGCCAGCAGCTTCCGGGACAGCGGGGCCTACGAGCAGTACTTC.

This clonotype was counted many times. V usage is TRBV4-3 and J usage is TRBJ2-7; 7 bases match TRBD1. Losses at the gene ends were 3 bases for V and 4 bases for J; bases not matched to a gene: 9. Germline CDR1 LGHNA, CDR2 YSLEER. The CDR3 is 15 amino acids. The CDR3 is CASSQGTDGAYEQYF. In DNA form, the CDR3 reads TGCGCCAGCAGCCAGGGGACAGACGGAGCTTACGAGCAGTACTTC.